This is a list of T cell receptor beta chains from one sample in a study of OX40 agonist ivuxolimab in advanced cancers. Repertoires were generated with immunoSEQ multiplex PCR, while TCRdb's copy carries only in-frame clones and drops some. Of 43,000 or so clones listed, 85% to 90% were seen once; the top ten hold 6%. Sample: CD4+ or CD8+ T cells sorted from blood, taken in a trial of the OX40 agonist ivuxolimab. These receptors were taken from an adult with an advanced solid tumor such as melanoma, head and neck, liver or kidney cancer. Each CDR3 is given with its conserved first and last residue. Fields, in order: V gene, CDR3 length, D gene, J gene, clone size, CDR3 protein, CDR3 DNA. A D gene is named only where the DNA matches it firmly. Where a row states a size, it is once, few, many or the class of an expanded clone; other rows omit it.

>TRBV29-1|15|TRBD1|TRBJ2-5|NA
CSVNPRDRVKETQYF
TGCAGCGTTAACCCCCGGGACAGGGTTAAGGAGACCCAGTACTTC
>TRBV7-7|12|NA|TRBJ2-2|NA
CASSLGPGELFF
TGTGCTAGCAGCTTAGGTCCCGGGGAGCTGTTTTTT
>TRBV19|16|NA|TRBJ1-1|NA
CASRTSRRGSDTEAFF
TGTGCCAGTAGGACGTCCCGCAGGGGCTCAGACACTGAAGCTTTCTTT
>TRBV9|16|NA|TRBJ2-3|once
CASSVDVGGRTDTQYF
TGTGCCAGCAGCGTAGACGTCGGGGGACGGACAGATACGCAGTATTTT
>TRBV4-1|17|TRBD1|TRBJ1-1|NA
CASSQDGQGPLNTEAFF
TGCGCCAGCAGCCAAGACGGACAGGGGCCCTTGAACACTGAAGCTTTCTTT
>TRBV5-6|11|NA|TRBJ2-5|NA
CASSLEETQYF
TGTGCCAGCAGCTTGGAAGAGACCCAGTACTTC
>TRBV28|14|NA|TRBJ2-5|NA
CASSPSGLQETQYF
TGTGCCAGCAGTCCTTCGGGACTCCAGGAGACCCAGTACTTC
>TRBV9|15|NA|TRBJ1-6|NA
CASSVAGFDNSPLHF
TGTGCCAGCAGCGTAGCAGGTTTTGATAATTCACCCCTCCACTTT
>TRBV29-1|13|TRBD2|TRBJ2-1|NA
CSGGTSQYNEQFF
TGCAGCGGCGGGACTAGTCAATACAATGAGCAGTTCTTC
>TRBV6-1|14|NA|TRBJ2-2|NA
CASDRLRGTGELFF
TGTGCCAGCGATAGGCTGAGAGGGACCGGGGAGCTGTTTTTT
>TRBV5-1|14|TRBD1|TRBJ1-1|NA
CASTRDRGLNEAFF
TGCGCCAGCACCCGGGACAGGGGGCTAAATGAAGCTTTCTTT
>TRBV7-7|15|NA|TRBJ2-3|NA
CASSPSQGYRDTQYF
TGTGCTAGCAGCCCCTCCCAGGGGTATAGAGATACGCAGTATTTT
>TRBV7-9|13|TRBD1|TRBJ2-7|once
CASSWAGGDEQYF
TGTGCCAGCAGCTGGGCAGGGGGCGACGAGCAGTACTTC
>TRBV19|14|TRBD2|TRBJ2-1|NA
CASQRAGGWNEQFF
TGTGCCAGTCAAAGGGCGGGAGGGTGGAATGAGCAGTTCTTC
>TRBV28|14|NA|TRBJ2-1|NA
CASSPAQVYNEQFF
TGTGCCAGCAGTCCCGCCCAGGTATACAATGAGCAGTTCTTC
>TRBV28|11|NA|TRBJ2-3|NA
CASSFRDTQYF
TGTGCCAGCAGTTTTCGGGATACGCAGTATTTT
>TRBV10-3|19|NA|TRBJ2-3|NA
CAISASRRGGNNGTDTQYF
TGTGCCATCAGTGCTTCCCGGAGGGGCGGCAATAACGGCACAGATACGCAGTATTTT
>TRBV2|13|TRBD1|TRBJ1-5|NA
CATKDRENQPRHF
TGTGCCACCAAGGACAGGGAGAATCAGCCCCGGCATTTT
>TRBV5-1|14|TRBD2|TRBJ2-5|NA
CASSLLAGEETQYF
TGCGCCAGCAGCCTTCTAGCGGGAGAAGAGACCCAGTACTTC
>TRBV7-9|13|NA|TRBJ1-2|NA
CASSLGTAYGYTF
TGTGCCAGCAGCTTAGGGACAGCCTATGGCTACACCTTC
>TRBV5-5|10|TRBD1|TRBJ2-7|NA
CASSDRGEHF
TGTGCCAGCAGCGACAGGGGGGAACACTTC
>TRBV7-9|17|NA|TRBJ1-1|NA
CASSPRGGRLKNTEAFF
TGTGCCAGCAGCCCCCGTGGGGGGAGACTGAAAAACACTGAAGCTTTCTTT
>TRBV7-6|14|NA|TRBJ2-1|NA
CASSLDFGRDEQFF
TGTGCCAGCAGCTTAGATTTCGGCCGGGATGAGCAGTTCTTC
>TRBV2|13|NA|TRBJ1-4|NA
CASRQATNEKLFF
TGTGCCAGCAGGCAGGCAACTAATGAAAAACTGTTTTTT
>TRBV7-3|11|NA|TRBJ2-1|NA
CASSLDREQFF
TGTGCCAGCAGCCTGGACCGGGAACAGTTCTTC
>TRBV14|13|NA|TRBJ1-2|NA
CASSQDSRRGYTF
TGTGCCAGCAGCCAAGATTCTAGGAGGGGCTACACCTTC
>TRBV5-4|17|TRBD1|TRBJ1-3|NA
CASSFLPGQGTGNTIYF
TGTGCCAGCAGCTTTTTGCCTGGACAGGGGACTGGAAACACCATATATTTT
>TRBV28|11|NA|TRBJ1-2|NA
CASSGSVGYTF
TGTGCCAGCAGTGGCTCGGTAGGCTACACCTTC
>TRBV18|15|TRBD1|TRBJ1-2|NA
CASSALLTGDNGYTF
TGTGCCAGCTCAGCCTTACTAACAGGGGATAACGGCTACACCTTC
>TRBV6-5|11|NA|TRBJ2-7|NA
CASSYSSEQYF
TGTGCCAGCAGTTACTCAAGTGAGCAGTACTTC
>TRBV27|13|NA|TRBJ2-7|NA
CASSAFLSYEQYF
TGTGCCAGCAGTGCCTTTCTCAGCTACGAGCAGTACTTC
>TRBV5-1|19|TRBD2|TRBJ2-3|NA
CASSLIPGLAGGSTDTQYF
TGCGCCAGCAGCTTGATCCCGGGACTAGCGGGGGGGAGCACAGATACGCAGTATTTT
>TRBV15|15|NA|TRBJ2-3|once
CATSRDEGRTDTQYF
TGTGCCACCAGCAGAGATGAGGGGAGGACAGATACGCAGTATTTT
>TRBV30|15|NA|TRBJ2-1|NA
CAWSVRSGGYNEQFF
TGTGCCTGGAGTGTGAGGAGCGGAGGCTACAATGAGCAGTTCTTC
>TRBV7-8|14|TRBD1|TRBJ2-7|NA
CASSQGQGGYEQYF
TGTGCCAGCAGCCAAGGACAGGGTGGCTACGAGCAGTACTTC
>TRBV29-1|13|TRBD1|TRBJ2-7|NA
CSVRDRVAYEQYF
TGCAGCGTCCGGGACAGGGTTGCCTACGAGCAGTACTTC
>TRBV27|12|TRBD1|TRBJ2-7|NA
CASTKQGGEQYF
TGTGCCAGCACCAAACAGGGGGGTGAGCAGTACTTC
>TRBV7-6|14|NA|TRBJ2-7|NA
CASSPDQTVYEQYF
TGTGCCAGCAGCCCCGACCAGACAGTTTACGAGCAGTACTTC
>TRBV11-2|14|TRBD2|TRBJ2-3|once
CASRRLAGKDTQYF
TGTGCCAGCAGACGACTAGCGGGAAAAGATACGCAGTATTTT
>TRBV25-1|15|TRBD1|TRBJ1-1|NA
CASSESKGAHTEAFF
TGTGCCAGCAGTGAATCGAAGGGGGCTCACACTGAAGCTTTCTTT
>TRBV6-6|16|NA|TRBJ1-1|NA
CASSYGVGNGFTEAFF
TGTGCCAGCAGTTACGGGGTGGGAAATGGATTCACTGAAGCTTTCTTT
>TRBV28|14|NA|TRBJ2-1|NA
CASSRPGTGNEQFF
TGTGCCAGCAGTCGTCCCGGGACTGGCAATGAGCAGTTCTTC
>TRBV6-6|15|NA|TRBJ1-6|NA
CASTRLAGQNSPLHF
TGTGCCAGCACCCGCCTGGCAGGGCAGAATTCACCCCTCCACTTT
>TRBV19|15|NA|TRBJ1-4|NA
CASSIGGMANEKLFF
TGTGCCAGTAGTATAGGGGGGATGGCTAATGAAAAACTGTTTTTT
>TRBV18|11|NA|TRBJ2-3|NA
CASSRLDTQYF
TGTGCCAGCTCTCGACTTGATACGCAGTATTTT
>TRBV6-6|14|NA|TRBJ1-5|NA
CASSAITGNQPQHF
TGTGCCAGCAGTGCCATAACAGGAAATCAGCCCCAGCATTTT
>TRBV10-3|14|NA|TRBJ1-2|NA
CAISESGGSDGYTF
TGTGCCATCAGTGAGTCTGGGGGCAGTGATGGCTACACCTTC
>TRBV5-1|12|NA|TRBJ1-3|NA
CASSASGNTIYF
TGCGCCAGCAGCGCCTCGGGAAACACCATATATTTT
>TRBV11-2|16|NA|TRBJ1-3|NA
CASSAGHWGAGNTIYF
TGTGCCAGCAGCGCGGGACACTGGGGTGCTGGAAACACCATATATTTT
>TRBV28|14|TRBD1|TRBJ1-3|NA
CASRTGGSGNTIYF
TGTGCCAGCAGGACAGGGGGATCTGGAAACACCATATATTTT
>TRBV6-1|13|NA|TRBJ1-4|NA
CASSDRAGEKLFF
TGTGCCAGCAGTGACAGAGCGGGTGAAAAACTGTTTTTT
>TRBV19|15|NA|TRBJ2-7|NA
CASSIVGRAPYEQYF
TGTGCCAGTAGTATAGTTGGCAGGGCTCCCTACGAGCAGTACTTC
>TRBV19|14|NA|TRBJ1-1|NA
CASSNSGVGTEAFF
TGTGCCAGTAGTAACTCGGGGGTTGGCACTGAAGCTTTCTTT